This passage covers 17 T cell receptor beta chains from one sample sequenced in a study of patients and donors after allogeneic stem cell transplantation. TCRdb recomputed calls from the RT-PCR reads with MiXCR, one row per CDR3 protein. In the table there are roughly 960,000 distinct CDR3 sequences, under 20% of which are singletons. The material sequenced was blood, either unsorted or a sorted T cell fraction (not recorded which). The origin of the receptors is a human donor who was either an allogeneic HSCT recipient or a stem cell or donor lymphocyte infusion donor (not recorded which). It is not recorded whose cells these are; they may come from a transplant donor.

This clonotype was counted a few times. The chain is built from TRBV27 and TRBJ2-2; tentatively, D is TRBD2 (6 bases). The CDR3 extends over 15 amino acids. CDR1 is MNHEY, CDR2 SMNVEV, per germline (reference sequence). Trimming shortened V by 6 bases and J by 0 bases, and 11 bases separated the two germline ends. This CDR3 is CASSPWGANTGELFF. CDR3 nucleotide sequence: TGTGCCAGCAGCCCTTGGGGGGCGAACACCGGGGAGCTGTTTTTT.

V usage is TRBV11-2 and J usage is TRBJ1-6, with D possibly TRBD1 on 5 matching bases. Germline CDR1 is SGHAT and CDR2 is FQNNGV. The CDR3 sequence is 15 residues long. Trimming left V 5 bases short and J 4 bases short, with 12 bases between. The CDR3 loop is CASSASRDYNSPLHF. Here the CDR3 DNA reads TGTGCCAGCAGCGCCTCCAGGGATTATAATTCACCCCTCCACTTT.

This chain connects TRBV9 to TRBJ2-5; D is possibly TRBD2 (6 bases). V gave up 10 bases and J gave up 1 base, with 11 bases separating them. Germline V CDR1 and CDR2: SGDLS, YYNGEE. The CDR3 covers 12 residues. The CDR3 reads CARRTIQETQYF. The DNA of the CDR3 is TGTGCCCGCCGGACTATCCAAGAGACCCAGTACTTC.

This clonotype has just a few counts. This chain connects TRBV6-2 or TRBV6-3 to TRBJ1-2; D is unclear. Trimming removed 7 bases at V and 0 bases at J, with 12 bases between. Germline V gene sequence: CDR1 MNHEY, CDR2 SVGEGT. The CDR3 has 14 residues. The CDR3 DNA sequence: TGTGCCAGCAACGGAATGGTTTCTAACTATGGCTACACCTTC. Its translation is CASNGMVSNYGYTF.

The V and J genes are TRBV11-3 and TRBJ2-2; TRBD2 matches at 12 bases. Germline CDR1 is SGHNT and CDR2 is YENEEA. V shed 4 bases, J shed 1 base, and the junction held 4 bases outside the gene matches. CDR3 length: 17 residues. The CDR3 region is CASSSPGLAGNTGELFF. The CDR3, as DNA: TGTGCCAGCAGCTCTCCGGGACTAGCGGGGAACACCGGGGAGCTGTTTTTT.

This clonotype occurred many times. The chain has TRBV12-3 or TRBV12-4 and TRBJ1-3, with a weak D call TRBD1 (6 bases). V was pared by 5 bases and J by 0 bases, with 14 bases between. The CDR3 contains 16 residues. The CDR3 here is CASSGGGRISGNTIYF. In DNA form, the CDR3 reads TGTGCCAGCAGTGGAGGGGGGCGGATCTCTGGAAACACCATATATTTT.

V gene TRBV19 combines with J gene TRBJ2-3, with a tentative D call TRBD2 (5 bases). The CDR3 sequence is 14 residues long. Germline V gives CDR1 LNHDA, CDR2 SQIVND (reference sequence). Trimming took off 4 bases at V and 5 bases at J, with 13 bases between the two ends. CDR3 sequence reads: CASSRALGGDTQYF. In DNA, the CDR3 is TGTGCCAGTAGTAGGGCCCTCGGAGGAGATACGCAGTATTTT.

This clonotype was observed a few times. The rearrangement uses TRBV20-1 and TRBJ2-5; possibly TRBD1 or TRBD2 for D (5 bases each). Trimming left V 3 bases short and J 1 base short, with 15 bases between. The CDR3 loop spans 15 amino acids. Germline V gene data show CDR1 as DFQATT and CDR2 as SNEGSKA (reference sequence). The CDR3 DNA follows: TGCAGTGCTAGTTCAAGGTCAGGGACCCAAGAGACCCAGTACTTC. This encodes CSASSRSGTQETQYF.

V usage is TRBV6-1 and J usage is TRBJ1-1, with D maybe TRBD1 (5 bases). The CDR3 is 15 amino acids. Deletions cut 5 bases from V and 0 bases from J, with 13 bases between. Germline CDR1 reads MNHNS; CDR2 reads SASEGT. CDR3 residues: CASSTLRGLNTEAFF. DNA of the CDR3: TGTGCCAGCAGTACCCTCCGGGGGTTGAACACTGAAGCTTTCTTT.

This clonotype was detected a few times. The genes are TRBV29-1 and TRBJ1-2; unclear D gene. This CDR3 contains 13 residues. Trimming cost V 3 bases and J 4 bases, with 12 bases left between them. Germline V gives CDR1 SQVTM, CDR2 ANQGSEA. CDR3 protein: CSVDGQAGYGYTF. The DNA for the CDR3 is TGCAGCGTTGACGGGCAGGCTGGCTATGGCTACACCTTC.

J is TRBJ2-1 and V is TRBV3-1; 9 bases match TRBD2. The J segment lost 3 bases and the V segment lost 2 bases, leaving 11 bases of the junction unmatched. The CDR3 has 18 amino acids. Germline CDR1 LGHDT, CDR2 YNNKEL (reference sequence). The CDR3 sequence: CASSQYPGLADYYNEQFF. In nucleotides, the CDR3 is TGTGCCAGCAGCCAATACCCGGGACTAGCAGACTACTACAATGAGCAGTTCTTC.

The V call is TRBV6-5, the J call TRBJ2-7; 7 bases map to TRBD2. CDR1 MNHEY and CDR2 SVGAGI come from the germline V gene. This CDR3 has 17 amino acids. Trimming took 2 bases from V and 1 from J; bases not matched to a gene: 11. In DNA form, the CDR3 reads TGTGCCAGCAGTTACGCGGGACTACACAGAGATTCCTACGAGCAGTACTTC. Translating gives CASSYAGLHRDSYEQYF.

The chain has TRBV20-1 and TRBJ1-2, with D tentatively TRBD1 (5 bases). Germline loops: CDR1 DFQATT, CDR2 SNEGSKA (reference sequence). V dropped 1 base and J dropped 4 bases, with 10 bases sitting between them. The CDR3 is made up of 13 amino acids. The CDR3 loop is CSARVTGPYGYTF. The CDR3 DNA is TGCAGTGCTAGAGTTACAGGTCCCTATGGCTACACCTTC.

The sample holds a few counts of this clonotype. This chain connects TRBV20-1 to TRBJ2-4; 7 positions match TRBD1. CDR1 and CDR2 from the germline V gene are DFQATT and SNEGSKA (reference sequence). CDR3 length: 15 amino acids. The J segment lost 2 bases and the V segment lost 1 base, leaving 5 bases of the junction unmatched. The CDR3 coding sequence is TGCAGTGCTAGAGGACAGGGCACGACCAAAAACATTCAGTACTTC. Its translation is CSARGQGTTKNIQYF.

CDR3 in DNA: TGTGCCAGCGGCGTGGGGTATGGTAGCAATCAGCCCCAGCATTTT. Amino acids: CASGVGYGSNQPQHF. The chain has TRBV12-3 or TRBV12-4 and TRBJ1-5; D is unresolved. The CDR3 consists of 15 residues. V was trimmed by 8 bases and J by 0 bases, leaving 14 bases between them.

The chain joins TRBV20-1 to TRBJ2-6; tentatively, D is TRBD2 (7 bases). From germline, CDR1 is DFQATT and CDR2 SNEGSKA (reference sequence). CDR3 size: 18 residues. V was clipped by 2 bases and J by 0 bases, with 17 bases between them. This CDR3 reads CSARPPLGGGSGANVLTF. CDR3 in DNA: TGCAGTGCTAGACCCCCCTTAGGGGGGGGCTCTGGGGCCAACGTCCTGACTTTC.

This clonotype was counted only a few times. The chain uses TRBV6-2 or TRBV6-3 and TRBJ2-2; 7 positions match TRBD2. The CDR3 loop spans 15 amino acids. V dropped 6 bases and J dropped 4; count of bases not matched to a gene: 8. Looked up from germline, CDR1 is MNHEY and CDR2 is SVGEGT. CDR3 DNA: TGTGCCAGCAGAACCACTGCGGGGGTCACCGGGGAGCTGTTTTTT. The encoded protein is CASRTTAGVTGELFF.